The following is a T cell receptor beta chain sequence with its context. Its target is not known. V gave up 1 base and J gave up 6 bases; unmatched junction bases: 14. Germline V gene data show CDR1 as PRHDT and CDR2 as FYEKMQ (reference sequence). CDR3 length: 17 amino acids. The data are from a study of shared clonotypes between healthy human individuals. Study-level points and caveats: Naive CD4 clonotypes were shared across a handful of donors at roughly 5.5%.

Terminally differentiated effector memory CD45RA+ cells were excluded by CCR7 positive selection of CD45RO-negative cells. Sequenced by immunoSEQ multiplex PCR; TCRdb stores in-frame clones only, minus some. The sample records 2 million or so clones, about 95% being singletons. The gene calls are TRBV13 and TRBJ1-1, with 7 positions matching TRBD1. The specimen was naive CD8+ T cells sorted from blood. This sequence was found in a man aged 18 to 30 in good health. CDR3 sequence: CASSLDSSGGHGAEAFF. The CDR3 bases are TGTGCCAGCAGCTTAGATTCGTCAGGGGGACACGGTGCTGAAGCTTTCTTT.